The T cell receptor (beta chain) described here comes from a study of response to subunit inactivated influenza vaccine. TCRdb recomputed calls from the RT-PCR reads with MiXCR, one row per CDR3 protein. This sample yields approximately 500,000 distinct CDR3 sequences, of which about 15% are seen a single time; 11% belongs to the top ten. This clonotype was observed a single time. The junction differs from germline at one of its ends, possibly a read error. Germline assignment: CDR1 SGHTA and CDR2 FQGNSA. This CDR3 has 14 residues. The specimen was PBMCs from blood, collected 11 to 12 days after vaccination. V and J are TRBV7-2 and TRBJ2-7, with a possible D match to TRBD1 (5 bases). The source of this sequence is a man in his fifties or sixties who received an inactivated influenza vaccine. The CDR3: CVSSLGPRGYEQYF. The DNA of the CDR3 is TGTGTCAGCAGCTTAGGCCCAAGGGGCTACGAGCAGTACTTC.